The source of this T cell receptor beta chain is a study of CD8 T cells in ankylosing spondylitis. Libraries for TCR beta were made by quantitative 5'-RACE with molecular barcodes. TCRdb analysed the 5' RACE reads with MiXCR anew, one entry per CDR3 protein. Seen here are a few hundred thousand distinct CDR3 sequences, under 20% observed once, and the top ten hold about 0.94%. Trimming cost V 5 bases and J 7 bases, with 15 bases left between them. The CDR3 has 14 amino acids. Germline-derived CDR1 and CDR2 are SGHTA and FQGNSA. Turning to this clonotype: The target antigen is unknown.

Study-wide findings and caveats: Reactive arthritis synovial fluid and blood previously showed some of these motif variants. Clones linked to disease, bearing a CD8+ phenotype, were relatively rare in peripheral blood. Disease-linked clones reportedly concentrated significantly in matched ankylosing spondylitis synovial fluid. A motif in TCR beta, a set of about eight highly homologous variants, appeared characteristic of ankylosing spondylitis blood.

This chain joins TRBV7-2 and TRBJ2-1; D is unresolved. The receptor was derived from a male donor with ankylosing spondylitis. The sample taken for sequencing was blood, either unsorted or a sorted T cell fraction (not recorded which). CDR3: CASSPLPLGNEQFF. CDR3 sequence (DNA): TGTGCCAGCAGCCCCCTTCCTCTGGGGAATGAGCAGTTCTTC.